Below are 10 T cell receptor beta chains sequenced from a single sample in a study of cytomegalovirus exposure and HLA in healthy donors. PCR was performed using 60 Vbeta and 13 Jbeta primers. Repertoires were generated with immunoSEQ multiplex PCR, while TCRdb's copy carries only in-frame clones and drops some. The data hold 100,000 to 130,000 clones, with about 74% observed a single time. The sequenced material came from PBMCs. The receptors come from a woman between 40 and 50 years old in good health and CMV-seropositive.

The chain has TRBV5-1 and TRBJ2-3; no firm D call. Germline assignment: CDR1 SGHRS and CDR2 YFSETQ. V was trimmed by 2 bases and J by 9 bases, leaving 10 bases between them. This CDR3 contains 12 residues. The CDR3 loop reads CASSFDSRTQYF. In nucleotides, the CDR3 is TGCGCCAGCAGCTTTGACTCAAGGACGCAGTATTTT.

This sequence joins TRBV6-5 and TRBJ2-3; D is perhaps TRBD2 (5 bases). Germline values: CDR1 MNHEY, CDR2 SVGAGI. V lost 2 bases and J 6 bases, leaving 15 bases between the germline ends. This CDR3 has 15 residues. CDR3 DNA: TGTGCCAGCAGTTACGCCGTTAACCGGAGGGATACGCAGTATTTT. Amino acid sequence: CASSYAVNRRDTQYF.

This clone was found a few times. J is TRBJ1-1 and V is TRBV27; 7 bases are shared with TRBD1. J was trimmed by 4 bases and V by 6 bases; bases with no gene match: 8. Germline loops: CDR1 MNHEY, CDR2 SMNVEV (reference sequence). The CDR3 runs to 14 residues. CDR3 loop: CASRLTGVVTEAFF. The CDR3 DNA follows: TGTGCCAGCAGACTCACAGGGGTTGTCACTGAAGCTTTCTTT.

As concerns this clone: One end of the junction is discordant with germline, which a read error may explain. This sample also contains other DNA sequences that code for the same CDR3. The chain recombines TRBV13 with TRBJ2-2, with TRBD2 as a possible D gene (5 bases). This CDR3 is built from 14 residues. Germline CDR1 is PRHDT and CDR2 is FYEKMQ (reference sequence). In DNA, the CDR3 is TGCGCCAGCAGCCCCCGGACTTGGACCGGGGAGCTGTTTTTT. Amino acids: CASSPRTWTGELFF. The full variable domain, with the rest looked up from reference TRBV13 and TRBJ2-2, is AAGVIQSPRHLIKEKRETATLKCYPIPRHDTVYWYQQGPGQDPQFLISFYEKMQSDKGSIPDRFSAQQFSDYHSELNMSSLELGDSALYFCASSPRTWTGELFFGEGSRLTVL.

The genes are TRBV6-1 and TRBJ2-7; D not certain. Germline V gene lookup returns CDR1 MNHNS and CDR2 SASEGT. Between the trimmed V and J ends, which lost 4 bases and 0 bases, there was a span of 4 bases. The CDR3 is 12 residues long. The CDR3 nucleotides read TGTGCCAGCAGTGCGAGCTCCTACGAGCAGTACTTC. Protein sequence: CASSASSYEQYF.

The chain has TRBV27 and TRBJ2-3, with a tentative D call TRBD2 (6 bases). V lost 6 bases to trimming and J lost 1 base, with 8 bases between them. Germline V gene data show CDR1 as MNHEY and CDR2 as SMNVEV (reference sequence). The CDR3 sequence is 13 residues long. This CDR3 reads CASRGTGTDTQYF. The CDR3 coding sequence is TGTGCCAGCAGGGGGACTGGCACAGATACGCAGTATTTT.

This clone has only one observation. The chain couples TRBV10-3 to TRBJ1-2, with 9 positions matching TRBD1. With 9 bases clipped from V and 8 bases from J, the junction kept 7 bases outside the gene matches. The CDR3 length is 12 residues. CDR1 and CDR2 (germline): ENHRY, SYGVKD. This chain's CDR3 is CAIQGAEEGYTF. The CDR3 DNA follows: TGTGCCATACAGGGGGCGGAGGAAGGCTACACCTTC.

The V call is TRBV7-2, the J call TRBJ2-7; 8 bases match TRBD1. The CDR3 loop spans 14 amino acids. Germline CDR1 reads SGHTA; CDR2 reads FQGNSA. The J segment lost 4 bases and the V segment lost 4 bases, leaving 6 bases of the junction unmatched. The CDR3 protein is CASSSRTGKYEQYF. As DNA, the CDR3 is TGTGCCAGCAGCTCCCGGACAGGGAAGTACGAGCAGTACTTC.

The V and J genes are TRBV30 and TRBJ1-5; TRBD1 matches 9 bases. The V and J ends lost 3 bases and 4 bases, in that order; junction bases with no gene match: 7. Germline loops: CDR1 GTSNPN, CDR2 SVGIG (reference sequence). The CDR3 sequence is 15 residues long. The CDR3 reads CAWRPKGQGNQPQHF. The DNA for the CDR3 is TGTGCCTGGAGACCCAAGGGACAGGGAAATCAGCCCCAGCATTTT.

CDR3 region: CASSIVRGDEAFF. CDR3 sequence (DNA): TGTGCCAGTAGTATAGTCCGGGGAGATGAAGCTTTCTTT. This chain connects TRBV19 to TRBJ1-1; D is unclear. The germline gives CDR1 LNHDA, CDR2 SQIVND (reference sequence). Trimming took 1 base from V and 7 from J, leaving 10 bases between them. The CDR3 is made up of 13 amino acids.